Shown below are 27 T cell receptor beta chains from a single sample sequenced in a study of T cells expressing NK-cell markers. From the 5' RACE reads, TCRdb lists one entry per CDR3 protein and no DNA. Its clone listing holds 500,000 to 600,000 distinct CDR3 sequences. The sample consisted of blood T cells: a sorted CD56 or NKG2C T cell subset, CD4+ or CD8+ T cells, or bulk PBMC T cells (not recorded which). The receptor source for this set is a man younger than 35 in good health.

This sequence joins TRBV2 and TRBJ1-3; TCRdb's D call of TRBD1 is untestable without DNA. CDR3 length equals 13 residues. Per the germline V gene, CDR1 is SNHLY and CDR2 is FYNNEI. The CDR3 here is CASVRDAGNTIYF.

The chain recombines TRBV9 with TRBJ2-1; the TRBD1 assignment by TCRdb is unverifiable without DNA. CDR1 is SGDLS, CDR2 YYNGEE, per germline. The CDR3 runs 17 residues. The chain's CDR3 is CASSVGQGTSSYNEQFF.

This chain connects TRBV20-1 to TRBJ2-3; TCRdb gives TRBD2 as the D gene, but with no DNA this cannot be confirmed. Per the germline V gene, CDR1 is DFQATT and CDR2 is SNEGSKA (reference sequence). This CDR3 has 15 residues. CDR3 loop: CSANPGLADLDTQYF.

This sequence joins TRBV25-1 and TRBJ2-5; the D gene TCRdb calls, TRBD1, cannot be checked with no DNA. The CDR3 is made up of 12 amino acids. CDR1 is MGHDK, CDR2 SYGVNS, per germline. The CDR3 loop is CASSVGLETQYF.

V gene TRBV28 combines with J gene TRBJ2-3; TCRdb selects TRBD2, and the lack of DNA leaves this call unchecked. CDR3 length: 14 residues. Germline V gene data show CDR1 as MDHEN and CDR2 as SYDVKM. CDR3 region: CASSPRLQRDTQYF. Supplemented by reference TRBV28 and TRBJ2-3, the full variable domain reads DVKVTQSSRYLVKRTGEKVFLECVQDMDHENMFWYRQDPGLGLRLIYFSYDVKMKEKGDIPEGYSVSREKKERFSLILESASTNQTSMYLCASSPRLQRDTQYFGPGTRLTVL.

The rearrangement joins TRBV11-2 to TRBJ2-5; TCRdb designates TRBD1, a call that cannot be tested without DNA. Germline lookup yields CDR1 SGHAT and CDR2 FQNNGV. This CDR3 spans 13 amino acids. CDR3 in amino acids: CASSLDPQGDQYF.

The chain employs TRBV7-9 and TRBJ2-2; TCRdb's assignment of TRBD2 cannot be checked, as there is no DNA. Germline V gives CDR1 SEHNR, CDR2 FQNEAQ (reference sequence). The CDR3 is made up of 14 amino acids. The CDR3 loop reads CASSLLTGGGELFF.

CDR3 sequence reads: CASSFSRSFQETQYF. V gene TRBV11-2 combines with J gene TRBJ2-5. The CDR3 is 15 amino acids. Per germline, CDR1 SGHAT and CDR2 FQNNGV. The variable domain in full, with the rest retrieved from reference TRBV11-2 and TRBJ2-5, is EAGVAQSPRYKIIEKRQSVAFWCNPISGHATLYWYQQILGQGPKLLIQFQNNGVVDDSQLPKDRFSAERLKGVDSTLKIQPAKLEDSAVYLCASSFSRSFQETQYFGPGTRLLVL.

The chain employs TRBV28 and TRBJ2-3; TCRdb selects TRBD2, and the lack of DNA leaves this call unchecked. The CDR3 is 14 residues long. The V gene's germline CDR1 is MDHEN and CDR2 SYDVKM. CDR3 sequence: CAGSSGSLTDTQYF.

The V gene is TRBV4-2, the J gene TRBJ1-1. CDR1 LGHNA and CDR2 YNFKEQ come from the germline V gene. This CDR3 comprises 11 residues. The CDR3 spells CASSHGQEAFF.

V is TRBV12-3 or TRBV12-4 and J is TRBJ2-3; as DNA is missing, the TRBD1 call by TCRdb cannot be tested. This CDR3 spans 12 amino acids. CDR3 loop: CASGRPVDTQYF.

This CDR3 reads CASSLGSGRMEETQYF. The chain carries TRBV7-2 and TRBJ2-5; TCRdb names TRBD2, which stays unverified in the absence of DNA. This CDR3 has 16 residues. The germline V gene encodes CDR1 SGHTA and CDR2 FQGNSA.

This chain joins TRBV6-2 or TRBV6-3 and TRBJ2-1; TCRdb proposes TRBD1, but this gene call is untestable without DNA. The CDR3 contains 16 residues. The germline V gene encodes CDR1 MNHEY and CDR2 SVGEGT. CDR3 sequence: CASSYSFQDNYNEQFF.

The rearrangement links TRBV5-6 to TRBJ1-2; with no DNA, the TCRdb D assignment of TRBD1 cannot be verified. CDR1 is SGHDT, CDR2 YYEEEE, per germline. This CDR3 region has 11 residues. The CDR3 here is CASSADSGYTF.

The CDR3 sequence is CASSTDTGDWRGEQFF. The chain links TRBV13 to TRBJ2-1; TCRdb gives TRBD2 as the D gene, but with no DNA this cannot be confirmed. The CDR3 has 16 residues. The germline gives CDR1 PRHDT, CDR2 FYEKMQ (reference sequence).

V is TRBV28 and J is TRBJ1-2; absent DNA, TCRdb's TRBD1 call cannot be checked. Per germline, CDR1 MDHEN and CDR2 SYDVKM. The CDR3 contains 13 residues. CDR3 sequence: CASSSSTDYGYTF.

The rearrangement uses TRBV20-1 and TRBJ2-3; TCRdb lists TRBD2, though no DNA is available to test this call. The CDR3 is 13 residues long. CDR1 DFQATT and CDR2 SNEGSKA come from the germline V gene (reference sequence). CDR3 loop: CSARARRVTGPYF.

The chain is built from TRBV12-3 or TRBV12-4 and TRBJ1-5. This CDR3 has 14 amino acids. This CDR3 reads CASGEKGGDQPQHF.

The chain is built from TRBV5-1 and TRBJ2-1; TCRdb proposes TRBD2, but this gene call is untestable without DNA. CDR1 and CDR2 (germline): SGHRS, YFSETQ. This CDR3 comprises 17 residues. The CDR3 is CASSPPSGRNSYNEQFF. The entire variable domain, with the rest obtained from reference TRBV5-1 and TRBJ2-1, is as follows: KAGVTQTPRYLIKTRGQQVTLSCSPISGHRSVSWYQQTPGQGLQFLFEYFSETQRNKGNFPGRFSGRQFSNSRSEMNVSTLELGDSALYLCASSPPSGRNSYNEQFFGPGTRLTVL.

The chain uses TRBV27 and TRBJ2-7; TCRdb calls TRBD2, which cannot be checked without DNA. Germline V gives CDR1 MNHEY, CDR2 SMNVEV (reference sequence). The CDR3 extends over 15 amino acids. This chain's CDR3 is CASSSVGGWPYEQYF.

The genes are TRBV12-3 or TRBV12-4 and TRBJ2-1. This CDR3 has 16 amino acids. CDR3 sequence: CASSLALGGSYNEQFF.

The chain carries TRBV5-1 and TRBJ2-1; TCRdb lists TRBD2, though no DNA is available to test this call. Germline lookup yields CDR1 SGHRS and CDR2 YFSETQ. This CDR3 is 14 amino acids long. The CDR3 sequence: CASSLGAGANEQFF.

This chain uses TRBV28 with TRBJ2-1; without DNA, the TCRdb call of TRBD1 cannot be checked. Germline CDR1 is MDHEN and CDR2 is SYDVKM. The CDR3 spans 16 residues. CDR3 sequence: CASTLGGVSSYNEQFF.

The CDR3 sequence is CAWSVRADTQYF. This chain joins TRBV30 and TRBJ2-3. The CDR3 contains 12 residues. Germline V CDR1 and CDR2: GTSNPN, SVGIG (reference sequence). Full variable domain (rest looked up from reference TRBV30 and TRBJ2-3): SQTIHQWPATLVQPVGSPLSLECTVEGTSNPNLYWYRQAAGRGLQLLFYSVGIGQISSEVPQNLSASRPQDRQFILSSKKLLLSDSGFYLCAWSVRADTQYFGPGTRLTVL.

The chain has TRBV6-2 or TRBV6-3 and TRBJ2-5. Germline V lookup: CDR1 MNHEY, CDR2 SVGEGT. CDR3 length: 13 residues. CDR3 sequence reads: CASSYRKMETQYF.

The chain uses TRBV7-3 and TRBJ1-2; TCRdb names TRBD1, which stays unverified in the absence of DNA. Germline lookup yields CDR1 SGHTA and CDR2 FQGTGA. The CDR3 covers 16 residues. CDR3 sequence: CASSRSTGDRGSGYTF.

The chain is built from TRBV11-2 and TRBJ2-5; TCRdb gives TRBD1 as the D gene, but with no DNA this cannot be confirmed. CDR1 is SGHAT, CDR2 FQNNGV, per germline. The CDR3 sequence is 14 residues long. This chain's CDR3 is CASSSTGGLETQYF.